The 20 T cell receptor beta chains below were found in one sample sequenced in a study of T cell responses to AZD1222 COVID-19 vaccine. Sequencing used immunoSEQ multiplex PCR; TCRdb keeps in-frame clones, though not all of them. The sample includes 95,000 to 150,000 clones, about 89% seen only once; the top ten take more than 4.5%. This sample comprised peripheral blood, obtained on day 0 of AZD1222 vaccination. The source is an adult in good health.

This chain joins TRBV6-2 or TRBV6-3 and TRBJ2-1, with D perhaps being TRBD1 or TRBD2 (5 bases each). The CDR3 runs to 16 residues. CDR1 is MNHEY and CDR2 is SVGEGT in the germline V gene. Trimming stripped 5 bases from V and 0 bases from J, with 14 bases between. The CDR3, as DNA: TGTGCCAGCAGTACCAGACAGCGGAGCTCCTACAATGAGCAGTTCTTC. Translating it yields CASSTRQRSSYNEQFF.

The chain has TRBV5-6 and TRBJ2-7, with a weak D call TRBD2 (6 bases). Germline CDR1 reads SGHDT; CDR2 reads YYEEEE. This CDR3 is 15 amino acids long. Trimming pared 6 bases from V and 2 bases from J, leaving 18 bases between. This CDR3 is CASNRRGRLTYEQYF. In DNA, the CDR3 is TGTGCCAGCAACCGGAGAGGGAGGCTTACCTACGAGCAGTACTTC.

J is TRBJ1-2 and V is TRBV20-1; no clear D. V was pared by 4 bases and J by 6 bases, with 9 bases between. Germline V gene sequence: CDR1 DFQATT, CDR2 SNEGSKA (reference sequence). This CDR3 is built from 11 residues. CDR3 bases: TGCAGTGCTACAGACACCGATGGCTACACCTTC. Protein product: CSATDTDGYTF.

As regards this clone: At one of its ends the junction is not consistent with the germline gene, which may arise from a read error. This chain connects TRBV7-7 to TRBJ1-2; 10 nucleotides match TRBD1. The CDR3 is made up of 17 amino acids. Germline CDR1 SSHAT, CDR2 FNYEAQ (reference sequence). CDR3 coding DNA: TGTGCTAGCAGCTTCTCTTACCGGGACAGGGGATCAAATGGCTACACCTTC. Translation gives CASSFSYRDRGSNGYTF.

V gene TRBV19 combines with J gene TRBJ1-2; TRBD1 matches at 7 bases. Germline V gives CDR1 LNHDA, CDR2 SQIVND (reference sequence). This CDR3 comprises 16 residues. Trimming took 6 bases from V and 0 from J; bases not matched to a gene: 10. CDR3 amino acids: CASRDLKQGSNYGYTF. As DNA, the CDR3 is TGTGCCAGTAGGGACCTAAAACAGGGGTCTAACTATGGCTACACCTTC.

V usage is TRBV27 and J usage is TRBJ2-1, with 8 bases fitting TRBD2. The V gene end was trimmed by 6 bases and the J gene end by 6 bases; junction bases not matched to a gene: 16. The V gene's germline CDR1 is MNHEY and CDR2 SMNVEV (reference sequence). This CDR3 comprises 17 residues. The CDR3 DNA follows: TGTGCCAGCAGCCGCCACGTCACTAGCGGAGGAATCAATGAGCAGTTCTTC. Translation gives CASSRHVTSGGINEQFF.

CDR3 bases: TGTGCCTGGAGGGGTGGGTTATCGACAGATACGCAGTATTTT. Residues: CAWRGGLSTDTQYF. This sequence joins TRBV30 and TRBJ2-3; D gene unclear. Trimming stripped 3 bases from V and 3 bases from J, with 13 bases between. Germline V gene lookup returns CDR1 GTSNPN and CDR2 SVGIG (reference sequence). CDR3 size: 14 residues.

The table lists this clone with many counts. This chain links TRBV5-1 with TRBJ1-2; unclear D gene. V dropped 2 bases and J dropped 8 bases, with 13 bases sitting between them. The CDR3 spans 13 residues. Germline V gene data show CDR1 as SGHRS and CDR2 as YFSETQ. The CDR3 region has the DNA TGCGCCAGCAGCTTCGGGAGCTCCGCGGGCTACACCTTC. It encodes CASSFGSSAGYTF.

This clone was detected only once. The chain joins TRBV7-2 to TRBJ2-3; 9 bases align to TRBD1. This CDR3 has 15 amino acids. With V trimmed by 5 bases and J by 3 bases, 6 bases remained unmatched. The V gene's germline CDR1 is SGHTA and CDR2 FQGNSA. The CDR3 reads CASSPWTGATDTQYF. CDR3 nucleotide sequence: TGTGCCAGCAGCCCATGGACAGGGGCGACAGATACGCAGTATTTT.

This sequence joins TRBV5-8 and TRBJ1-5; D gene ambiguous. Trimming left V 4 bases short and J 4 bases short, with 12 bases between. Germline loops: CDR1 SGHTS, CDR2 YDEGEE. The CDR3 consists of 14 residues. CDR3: CASSLFALNQPQHF. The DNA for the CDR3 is TGTGCCAGCAGCCTCTTCGCATTGAATCAGCCCCAGCATTTT.

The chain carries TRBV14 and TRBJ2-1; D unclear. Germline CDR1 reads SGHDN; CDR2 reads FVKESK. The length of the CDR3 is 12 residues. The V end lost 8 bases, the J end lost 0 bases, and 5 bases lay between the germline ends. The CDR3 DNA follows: TGTGCCAGCGCACACTCCTACAATGAGCAGTTCTTC. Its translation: CASAHSYNEQFF.

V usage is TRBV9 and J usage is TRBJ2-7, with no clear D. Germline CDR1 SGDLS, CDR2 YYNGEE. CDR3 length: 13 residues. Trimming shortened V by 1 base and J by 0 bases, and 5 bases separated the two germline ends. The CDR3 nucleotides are TGTGCCAGCAGCGTAACACTCTCCTACGAGCAGTACTTC. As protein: CASSVTLSYEQYF.

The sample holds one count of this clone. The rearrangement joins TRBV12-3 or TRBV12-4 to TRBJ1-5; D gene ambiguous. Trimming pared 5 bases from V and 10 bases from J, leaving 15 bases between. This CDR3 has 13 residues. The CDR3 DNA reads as TGTGCCAGCAGTCTGAGGCAGGCCCGACCCCAGCATTTT. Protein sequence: CASSLRQARPQHF.

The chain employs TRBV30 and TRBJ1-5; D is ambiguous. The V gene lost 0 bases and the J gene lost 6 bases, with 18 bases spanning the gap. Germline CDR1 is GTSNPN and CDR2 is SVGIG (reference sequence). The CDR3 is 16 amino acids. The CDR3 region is CAWSVGRVGFTQPQHF. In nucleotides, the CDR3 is TGTGCCTGGAGTGTCGGAAGGGTAGGTTTTACTCAGCCCCAGCATTTT.

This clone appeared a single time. The CDR3 DNA follows: TGTGCCAGCAGTTTCCGGGGGCTGAACACTGAAGCTTTCTTT. Its protein is CASSFRGLNTEAFF. The genes are TRBV28 and TRBJ1-1, with D perhaps TRBD1 (6 bases). There are 14 residues in the CDR3. The germline V gene has CDR1 MDHEN and CDR2 SYDVKM. V lost 3 bases to trimming and J lost 0 bases, with 8 bases between them.

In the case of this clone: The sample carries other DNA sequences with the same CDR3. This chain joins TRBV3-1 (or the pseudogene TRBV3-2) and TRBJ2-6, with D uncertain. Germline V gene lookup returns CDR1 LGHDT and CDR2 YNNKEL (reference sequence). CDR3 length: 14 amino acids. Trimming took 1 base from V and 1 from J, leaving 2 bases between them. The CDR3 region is CASSQGSGANVLTF. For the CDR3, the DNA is TGTGCCAGCAGCCAAGGGTCTGGGGCCAACGTCCTGACTTTC.

DNA of the CDR3: TGTGCCAGCAGCAATCGTGGACAGAATAATTCACCCCTCCACTTT. Protein product: CASSNRGQNNSPLHF. The chain employs TRBV6-5 and TRBJ1-6, with D possibly TRBD1 on 6 matching bases. The CDR3 covers 15 residues. V lost 6 bases and J lost 5, with 14 bases in between. Germline CDR1 and CDR2: MNHEY and SVGAGI.

DNA of the CDR3: TGTGCCCAATATCGGGGACTCGGAAACACCATATATTTT. Amino acid sequence: CAQYRGLGNTIYF. The gene calls are TRBV30 and TRBJ1-3; D is possibly TRBD1 (5 bases). Trimming pared 8 bases from V and 4 bases from J, leaving 15 bases between. The germline gives CDR1 GTSNPN, CDR2 SVGIG (reference sequence). The CDR3 is made up of 13 amino acids.

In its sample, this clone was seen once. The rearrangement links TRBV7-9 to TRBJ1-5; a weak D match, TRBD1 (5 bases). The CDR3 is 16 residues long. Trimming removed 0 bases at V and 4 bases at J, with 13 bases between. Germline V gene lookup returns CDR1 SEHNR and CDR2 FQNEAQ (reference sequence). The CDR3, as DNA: TGTGCCAGCAGCTTAGCGCTGGGGCCAGGGAATCAGCCCCAGCATTTT. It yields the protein CASSLALGPGNQPQHF.

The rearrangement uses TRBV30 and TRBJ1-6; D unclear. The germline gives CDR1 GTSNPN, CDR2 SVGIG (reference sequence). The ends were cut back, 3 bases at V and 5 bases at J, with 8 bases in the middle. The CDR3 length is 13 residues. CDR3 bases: TGTGCCTGGAGCAGGAGCCATAATTCACCCCTCCACTTT. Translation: CAWSRSHNSPLHF.